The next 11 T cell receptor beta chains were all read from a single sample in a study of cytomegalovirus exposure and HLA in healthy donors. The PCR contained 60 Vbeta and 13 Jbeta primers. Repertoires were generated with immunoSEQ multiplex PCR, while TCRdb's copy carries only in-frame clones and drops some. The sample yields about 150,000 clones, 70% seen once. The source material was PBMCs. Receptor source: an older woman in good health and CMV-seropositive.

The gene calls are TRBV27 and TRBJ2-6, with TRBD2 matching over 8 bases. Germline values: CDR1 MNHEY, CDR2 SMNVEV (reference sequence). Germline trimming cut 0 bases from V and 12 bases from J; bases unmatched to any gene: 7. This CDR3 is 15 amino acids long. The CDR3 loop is CASSLSRGGAGVLTF. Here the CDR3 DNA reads TGTGCCAGCAGTTTATCCCGGGGGGGGGCTGGCGTCCTGACTTTC.

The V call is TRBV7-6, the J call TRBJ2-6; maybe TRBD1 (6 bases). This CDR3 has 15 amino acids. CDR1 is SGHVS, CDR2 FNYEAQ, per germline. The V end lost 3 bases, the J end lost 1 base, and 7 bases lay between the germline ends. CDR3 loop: CASSFGQSGANVLTF. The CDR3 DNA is TGTGCCAGCAGCTTTGGACAGTCTGGGGCCAACGTCCTGACTTTC.

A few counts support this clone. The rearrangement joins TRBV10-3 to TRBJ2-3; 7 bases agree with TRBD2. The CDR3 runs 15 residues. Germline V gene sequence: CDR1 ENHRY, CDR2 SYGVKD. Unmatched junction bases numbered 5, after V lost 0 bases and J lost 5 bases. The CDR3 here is CAISESGGSVDTQYF. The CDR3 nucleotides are TGTGCCATCAGTGAGTCGGGCGGGAGTGTAGATACGCAGTATTTT.

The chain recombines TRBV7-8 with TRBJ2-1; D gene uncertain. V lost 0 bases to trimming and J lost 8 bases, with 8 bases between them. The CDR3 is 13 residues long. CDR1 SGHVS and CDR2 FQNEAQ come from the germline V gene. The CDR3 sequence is CASSLALEDEQFF. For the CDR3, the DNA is TGTGCCAGCAGCTTAGCGTTAGAGGATGAGCAGTTCTTC.

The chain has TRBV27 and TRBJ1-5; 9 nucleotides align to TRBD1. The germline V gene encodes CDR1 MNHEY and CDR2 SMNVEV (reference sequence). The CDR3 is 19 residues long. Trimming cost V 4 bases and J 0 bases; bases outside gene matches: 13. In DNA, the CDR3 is TGTGCCAGCAGTTATATGGCCCCGGGACAGGGTTATAGCAATCAGCCCCAGCATTTT. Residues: CASSYMAPGQGYSNQPQHF.

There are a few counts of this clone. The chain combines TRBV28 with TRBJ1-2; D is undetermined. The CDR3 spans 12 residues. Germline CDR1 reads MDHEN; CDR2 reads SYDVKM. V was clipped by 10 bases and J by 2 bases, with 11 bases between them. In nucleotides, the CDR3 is TGTGCCACCACGGTTTCAAACTATGGCTACACCTTC. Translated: CATTVSNYGYTF.

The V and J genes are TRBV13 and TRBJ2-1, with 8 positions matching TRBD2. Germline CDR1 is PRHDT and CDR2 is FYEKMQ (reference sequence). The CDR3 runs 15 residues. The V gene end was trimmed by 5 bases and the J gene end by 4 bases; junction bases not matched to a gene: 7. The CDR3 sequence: CASSRGGELYNEQFF. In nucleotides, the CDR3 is TGTGCCAGCAGCCGGGGGGGGGAGCTTTACAATGAGCAGTTCTTC.

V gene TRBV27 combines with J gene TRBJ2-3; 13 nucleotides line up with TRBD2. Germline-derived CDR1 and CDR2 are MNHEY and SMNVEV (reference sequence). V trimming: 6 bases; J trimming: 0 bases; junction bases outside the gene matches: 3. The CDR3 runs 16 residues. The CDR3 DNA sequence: TGTGCCAGCAGGAAGGGACTAGCGGGAAGCACAGATACGCAGTATTTT. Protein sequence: CASRKGLAGSTDTQYF.

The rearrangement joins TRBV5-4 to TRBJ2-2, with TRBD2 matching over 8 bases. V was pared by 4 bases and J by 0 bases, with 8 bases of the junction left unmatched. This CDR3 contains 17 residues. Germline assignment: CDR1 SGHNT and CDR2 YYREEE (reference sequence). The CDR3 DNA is TGTGCCAGCAGCGGAACTAGCGGCCCCGCGAACACCGGGGAGCTGTTTTTT. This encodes CASSGTSGPANTGELFF.

This chain's CDR3 is CASRRQGLTPPIKFF. In DNA, the CDR3 is TGTGCCAGCAGGAGACAGGGGTTAACTCCCCCTATTAAGTTCTTC. The chain recombines TRBV13 with TRBJ2-1; the match to TRBD1 covers 8 bases. Losses at the gene ends were 6 bases for V and 14 bases for J; bases not matched to a gene: 18. The germline V gene has CDR1 PRHDT and CDR2 FYEKMQ (reference sequence). CDR3 length: 15 amino acids.

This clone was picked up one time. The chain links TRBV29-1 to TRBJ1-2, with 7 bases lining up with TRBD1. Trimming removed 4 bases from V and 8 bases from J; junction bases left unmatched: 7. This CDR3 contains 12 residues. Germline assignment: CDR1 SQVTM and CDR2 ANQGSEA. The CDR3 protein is CSVGGQTWGYTF. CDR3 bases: TGCAGCGTTGGGGGACAGACCTGGGGCTACACCTTC. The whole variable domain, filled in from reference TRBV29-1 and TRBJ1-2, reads SAVISQKPSRDICQRGTSLTIQCQVDSQVTMMFWYRQQPGQSLTLIATANQGSEATYESGFVIDKFPISRPNLTFSTLTVSNMSPEDSSIYLCSVGGQTWGYTFGSGTRLTVV.